This TCR beta chain was profiled in a study of T cell responses to AZD1222 COVID-19 vaccine (dated by TCRdb to the early 2020s). About the study as a whole: A total of 230 to 250 trial participants underwent TCR sequencing, of whom about 210 had received two doses of AZD1222 and 26 had received two doses of the MenACWY control vaccine. Trial participants were enrolled by age into subgroups of 18-55, 56-69 and 70-plus years, and around 150, 28 and 57 TCR-sequenced participants, respectively, were included in these subgroups. Overall results and qualifications from the work: Participants were mostly white British, with more females than males. The authors suggested clonal diversity may have been underestimated. No day 14 peak-response samples were available, so repertoires were characterized only after the peak T cell response. Reportedly, almost half of the unique spike-specific TCRs recognized epitopes lying outside the regions that are mutated in the B.1.351 and B.1.1.7 variants. The vaccine-associated CD4 TCRs covered the entire spike protein, and the dominant responses fell in regions 160-218 and 743-854. In the small 56-69-year group, the increase in depth fell short of significance, most likely because of low power. A significant rise in spike-specific TCR breadth and depth was observed after two AZD1222 doses relative to day 0 and relative to MenACWY recipients. Conclusions about previously exposed vaccinees are limited because only six or seven AZD1222 recipients were SARS-CoV-2 seropositive at baseline.

The CDR3 regions of human TCRbeta chains were subjected to immunosequencing. In the authors' own workflow: Repertoire TCRs were matched against a reference library of SARS-CoV-2-specific TCRs generated with the MIRA antigen-specificity platform. Breadth was defined as the fraction of unique TCRs that were SARS-CoV-2-associated. Depth was defined as the fraction of total T cells that were SARS-CoV-2-associated. Using the MIRA data, each spike-specific TCR was assigned both to the spike region to which the TCR was reactive and to a CD4 or CD8 class. Log10-transformed breadth and depth values were compared by one-way ANOVA with Sidak's multiple comparisons tests. TCRdb took over this immuneACCESS table, retaining in-frame rearrangements with V and J assigned. Such tables are incomplete; in checked studies, under half of the missing clones stem from an unresolved V gene, and the remainder is unexplained. The V and J calls and clone size were taken over from that table, and D and trimming were inferred from the DNA. This sample is represented by 150,000 to 200,000 clones; about 91% of them were singletons. The ten largest clonotypes hold 1% to 1.5% of the sample.

The time point label for this specimen denotes: about 28 days (+/-7) after the second vaccine dose. AZD1222 recipients with second doses at about 4 weeks or about 12 weeks were pooled, because spike-specific TCR depth and breadth did not differ between schedules. Vaccinee samples came from UK trials COV001 and COV002, including a single-blind randomized controlled phase 2/3 trial of AZD1222 (ChAdOx1 nCoV-19) in healthy adults. For TCRbeta chain sequencing, PBMC samples from trial participants were taken at day 0 and at day 28 after the second dose. The CDR3 spans 15 residues, from the cysteine through the phenylalanine. Just the 45-base CDR3 DNA is kept, in frame starting at base 1. CDR1 SNHLY and CDR2 FYNNEI were looked up in the germline V gene. V is shortened by 6 bases, J by 1 base, and the region joining them spans 13 bases. Regarding this clone: Its binding antigen is unknown. Base qualities were left out, and no much larger clone turns up one base away.

The sample consisted of peripheral blood, taken 28 days after the second AZD1222 dose. This sequence was found in an adult who received the AZD1222 COVID-19 vaccine. The chain joins TRBV2 to TRBJ2-1; TRBD2 is a possible D gene, resting on 5 matching bases. In nucleotides, the sequence is TGTGCCAGCAGGGGCACTAGAGTTTCCTACAATGAGCAGTTCTTC. It is translated as CASRGTRVSYNEQFF. With all but the CDR3 taken from the reference TRBV2 and TRBJ2-1 genes, the full variable domain is: EPEVTQTPSHQVTQMGQEVILRCVPISNHLYFYWYRQILGQKVEFLVSFYNNEISEKSEIFDDQFSVERPDGSNFTLKIRSTKLEDSAMYFCASRGTRVSYNEQFFGPGTRLTVL.